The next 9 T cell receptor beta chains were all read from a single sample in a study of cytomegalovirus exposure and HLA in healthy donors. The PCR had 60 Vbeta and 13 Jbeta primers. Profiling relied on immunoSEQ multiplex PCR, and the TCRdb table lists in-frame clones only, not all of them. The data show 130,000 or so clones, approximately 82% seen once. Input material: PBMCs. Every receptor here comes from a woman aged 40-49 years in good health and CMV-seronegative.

The CDR3 nucleotides are TGTGCCAGCAGCTTAGGTATGGAGGGTTATGAGCAGTTCTTC. Its translation: CASSLGMEGYEQFF. This chain uses TRBV7-2 with TRBJ2-1; a possible D gene is TRBD2 (6 bases). This CDR3 has 14 amino acids. The germline V and J ends were trimmed by 1 base and 8 bases, with 12 bases remaining between them. Germline V CDR1 and CDR2: SGHTA, FQGNSA.

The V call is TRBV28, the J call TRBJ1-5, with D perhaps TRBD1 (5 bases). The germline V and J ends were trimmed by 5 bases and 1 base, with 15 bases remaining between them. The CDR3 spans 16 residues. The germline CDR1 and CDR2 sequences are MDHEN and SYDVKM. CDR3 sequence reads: CASSLPGGGSNQPQHF. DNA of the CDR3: TGTGCCAGCAGTCTCCCGGGGGGTGGGAGCAATCAGCCCCAGCATTTT.

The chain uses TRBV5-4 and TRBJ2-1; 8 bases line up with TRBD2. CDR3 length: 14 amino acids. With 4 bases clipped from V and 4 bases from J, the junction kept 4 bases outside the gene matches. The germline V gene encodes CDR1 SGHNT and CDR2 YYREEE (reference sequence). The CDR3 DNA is TGTGCCAGCAGCCAGCGGGAGAGGTACAATGAGCAGTTCTTC. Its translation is CASSQRERYNEQFF.

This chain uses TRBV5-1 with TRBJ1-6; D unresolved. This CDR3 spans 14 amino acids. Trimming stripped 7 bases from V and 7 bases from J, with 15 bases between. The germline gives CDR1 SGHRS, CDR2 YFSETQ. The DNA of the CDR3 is TGCGCCAGCCAACAAGACGGCAGGAATTCACCCCTCCACTTT. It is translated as CASQQDGRNSPLHF.

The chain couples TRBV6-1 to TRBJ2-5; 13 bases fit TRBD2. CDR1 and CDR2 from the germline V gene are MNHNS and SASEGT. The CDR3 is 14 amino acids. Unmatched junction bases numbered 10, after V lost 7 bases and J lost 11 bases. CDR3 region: CASTRLAGGTEQYF. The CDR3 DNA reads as TGTGCCAGCACTCGACTAGCGGGAGGAACAGAGCAGTACTTC.

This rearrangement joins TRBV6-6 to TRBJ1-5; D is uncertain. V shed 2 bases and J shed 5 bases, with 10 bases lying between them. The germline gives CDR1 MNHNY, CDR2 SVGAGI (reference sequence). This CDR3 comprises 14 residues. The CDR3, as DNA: TGTGCCAGCAGTTACCGAGTCCCCGATCAGCCCCAGCATTTT. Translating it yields CASSYRVPDQPQHF.

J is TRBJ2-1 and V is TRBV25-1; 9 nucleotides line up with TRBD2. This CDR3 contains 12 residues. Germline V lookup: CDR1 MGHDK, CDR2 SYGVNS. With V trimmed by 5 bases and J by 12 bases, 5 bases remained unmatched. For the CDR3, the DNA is TGTGCCAGCAGTACCCGGGGACTAGCGCAGTTCTTC. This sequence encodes CASSTRGLAQFF.

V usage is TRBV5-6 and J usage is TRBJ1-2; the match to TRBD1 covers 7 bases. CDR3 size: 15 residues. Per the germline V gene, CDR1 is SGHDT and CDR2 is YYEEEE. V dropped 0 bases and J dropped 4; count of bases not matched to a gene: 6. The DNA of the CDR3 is TGTGCCAGCAGCTTGGAAAGGGGGCGGTTCTATGGCTACACCTTC. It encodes CASSLERGRFYGYTF.

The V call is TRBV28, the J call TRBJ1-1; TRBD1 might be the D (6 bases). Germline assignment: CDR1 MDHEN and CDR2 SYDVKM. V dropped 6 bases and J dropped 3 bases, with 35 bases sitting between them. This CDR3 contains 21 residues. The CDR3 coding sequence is TGTGCCAGCAGCCCGGACAGAGAGGGAATCTACCATCTTGGGGGATACACTGAAGCTTTCTTT. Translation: CASSPDREGIYHLGGYTEAFF.